Each of the 13 T cell receptor beta chains below was sequenced from the same sample in a study of blood T cell repertoires in COVID-19. Repertoires were generated with immunoSEQ multiplex PCR, while TCRdb's copy carries only in-frame clones and drops some. The sample records 200,000 to 300,000 clones, about 85% being singletons. The sequenced material came from peripheral blood. The origin of the receptors is a man aged 60 to 75 who had recovered from COVID-19.

This clone showed up just once. This chain uses TRBV30 with TRBJ1-1; D is possibly TRBD1 (6 bases). This CDR3 has 12 residues. In germline, CDR1 is GTSNPN, CDR2 SVGIG (reference sequence). Trimming took 2 bases from V and 7 from J, leaving 11 bases between them. CDR3 amino acids: CAWSQQGIEAFF. The DNA of the CDR3 is TGTGCCTGGAGTCAACAGGGAATTGAAGCTTTCTTT.

The chain joins TRBV27 to TRBJ2-7; the D is unclear. The germline CDR1 and CDR2 sequences are MNHEY and SMNVEV (reference sequence). The CDR3 runs to 12 residues. The ends were cut back, 4 bases at V and 2 bases at J, with 6 bases in the middle. The CDR3 loop reads CASSYYPYEQYV. DNA of the CDR3: TGTGCCAGCAGTTACTACCCCTACGAGCAGTACGTC.

In its sample, this clone was seen once. The chain couples TRBV11-2 to TRBJ2-7; TRBD1 agrees at 12 bases. The germline gives CDR1 SGHAT, CDR2 FQNNGV. The length of the CDR3 is 15 residues. Trimming at V came to 5 bases and at J to 5 bases, leaving 7 bases not matched to a gene. The CDR3 region is CASSIGGTGGDEQYF. CDR3 coding DNA: TGTGCCAGCAGCATCGGGGGGACAGGGGGCGACGAGCAGTACTTC.

The rearrangement uses TRBV18 and TRBJ2-7, with D maybe TRBD2 (5 bases). The CDR3 contains 13 residues. Germline loops: CDR1 KGHSH, CDR2 LQKENI. The germline V and J ends were trimmed by 0 bases and 4 bases, with 7 bases remaining between them. CDR3 nucleotides: TGTGCCAGCTCACCACCTGGCGGGTACGAGCAGTACTTC. Translating it yields CASSPPGGYEQYF.

The rearrangement joins TRBV6-5 to TRBJ1-5, with D maybe TRBD1 (5 bases). The CDR3 sequence is 15 residues long. From germline, CDR1 is MNHEY and CDR2 SVGAGI. V lost 0 bases and J 3 bases, leaving 9 bases between the germline ends. CDR3 coding DNA: TGTGCCAGCAGTTACTCCCTGACAGTCAATCAGCCCCAGCATTTT. It yields the protein CASSYSLTVNQPQHF.

V usage is TRBV24-1 and J usage is TRBJ1-2; TRBD1 might be the D (6 bases). Germline CDR1 KGHDR, CDR2 SFDVKD. This CDR3 is built from 12 residues. V was shortened by 4 bases and J by 8 bases, with 10 bases between the two germline ends. The CDR3 is CATSDNRDGYTF. The CDR3 bases are TGTGCCACCAGTGACAACAGGGACGGCTACACCTTC.

V and J are TRBV5-6 and TRBJ1-6; D is uncertain. This CDR3 is built from 18 residues. Per the germline V gene, CDR1 is SGHDT and CDR2 is YYEEEE. V lost 4 bases, J lost 0 bases, and 17 bases lay in between. The CDR3 sequence is CASSPGGGSSSYNSPLHF. DNA of the CDR3: TGTGCCAGCAGCCCCGGAGGAGGGTCGAGCTCCTATAATTCACCCCTCCACTTT.

The rearrangement joins TRBV12-5 to TRBJ2-7; D is perhaps TRBD1 (5 bases). V lost 2 bases and J lost 0, with 17 bases in between. This CDR3 is 17 amino acids long. CDR1 is LGHNT, CDR2 FRNRAP, per germline. CDR3 sequence (DNA): TGTGCTAGTGGTTTGCCAGGGTCAGGGCGGAGCTCCTACGAGCAGTACTTC. As protein: CASGLPGSGRSSYEQYF.

The chain is built from TRBV19 and TRBJ2-7; 10 bases map to TRBD2. Trimming took 5 bases from V and 6 from J; bases not matched to a gene: 7. The CDR3 is made up of 14 amino acids. Looked up from germline, CDR1 is LNHDA and CDR2 is SQIVND (reference sequence). In nucleotides, the CDR3 is TGTGCCAGTAGTCTCGCGGGACTAGCGCGCGAGCAGTACTTC. This sequence encodes CASSLAGLAREQYF.

The chain couples TRBV6-5 to TRBJ1-1; possibly TRBD1 for D (6 bases). This CDR3 comprises 14 residues. Germline CDR1 and CDR2: MNHEY and SVGAGI. Trimming left V 6 bases short and J 1 base short, with 12 bases between. The CDR3: CASSHDRPNTEAFF. The DNA for the CDR3 is TGTGCCAGCAGCCATGACAGGCCGAACACTGAAGCTTTCTTT.

This sequence joins TRBV7-9 and TRBJ2-3; D is possibly TRBD2 (5 bases). Trimming removed 5 bases from V and 1 base from J, with 19 bases in between. The CDR3 totals 17 residues. Germline-derived CDR1 and CDR2 are SEHNR and FQNEAQ (reference sequence). Here the CDR3 reads CASSPPRGWVGTDTQYF. Here the CDR3 DNA reads TGTGCCAGCAGCCCCCCCCGGGGTTGGGTAGGCACAGATACGCAGTATTTT.

To note about this clone: A much more abundant neighbour one base away suggests this may be a read error. This chain joins TRBV5-1 and TRBJ1-5, with D hard to call. Per germline, CDR1 SGHRS and CDR2 YFSETQ. V lost 0 bases to trimming and J lost 4 bases, with 8 bases between them. The CDR3 length is 14 residues. The CDR3 DNA reads as TGCGCCAGCAGCTTGGCAGGTAGGAATCAGCCCCAGCATTTT. It encodes CASSLAGRNQPQHF.

This clone came up once. The V and J genes are TRBV11-3 and TRBJ1-6; D remains ambiguous. V lost 0 bases to trimming and J lost 10 bases, with 16 bases between them. The germline CDR1 and CDR2 sequences are SGHNT and YENEEA. The CDR3 length is 16 residues. The CDR3 is CASSLDARSGRSPLHF. The CDR3 DNA follows: TGTGCCAGCAGCTTAGATGCTCGTTCAGGTAGATCACCCCTCCACTTT.